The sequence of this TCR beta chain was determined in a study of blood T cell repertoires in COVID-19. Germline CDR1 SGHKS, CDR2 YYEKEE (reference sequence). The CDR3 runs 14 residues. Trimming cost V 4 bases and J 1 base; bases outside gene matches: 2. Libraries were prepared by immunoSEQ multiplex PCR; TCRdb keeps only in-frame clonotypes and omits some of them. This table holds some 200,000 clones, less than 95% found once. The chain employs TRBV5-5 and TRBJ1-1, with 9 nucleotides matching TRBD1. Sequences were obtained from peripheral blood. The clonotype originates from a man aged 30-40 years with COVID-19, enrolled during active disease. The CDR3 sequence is CASSRDRANTEAFF. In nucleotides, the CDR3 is TGTGCCAGCAGCCGGGACAGGGCGAACACTGAAGCTTTCTTT.